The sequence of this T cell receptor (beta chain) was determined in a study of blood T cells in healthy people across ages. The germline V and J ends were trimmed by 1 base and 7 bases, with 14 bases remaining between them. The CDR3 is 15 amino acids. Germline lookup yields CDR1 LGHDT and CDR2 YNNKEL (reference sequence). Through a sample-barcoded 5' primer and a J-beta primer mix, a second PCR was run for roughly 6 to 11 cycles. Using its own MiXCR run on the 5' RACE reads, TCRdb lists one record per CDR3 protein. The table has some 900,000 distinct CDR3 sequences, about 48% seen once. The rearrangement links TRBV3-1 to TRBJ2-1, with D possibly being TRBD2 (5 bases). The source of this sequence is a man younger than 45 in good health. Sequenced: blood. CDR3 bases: TGTGCCAGCAGCCAAGTCGGGGTTGCCTCTAATGAGCAGTTCTTC. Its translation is CASSQVGVASNEQFF.